This T cell receptor beta chain was profiled in a study of breast tumors, draining lymph nodes, adjacent tissues. Breast cancer patients provided tissue from their axillary draining lymph nodes. Trimming pared 5 bases from V and 0 bases from J, leaving 14 bases between. There are 16 residues in the CDR3. Germline values: CDR1 SEHNR, CDR2 FQNEAQ (reference sequence). Study observations and caveats: Tumor T cell lymph node origin was a supported hypothesis, not proven. Most tumor T cells seemingly derive from lymph node, then expand in tumor. Luminal-like breast cancer showed significantly greater tumor-nontumor repertoire similarity than basal-like breast cancer did. Tumors had less TCR diversity than lymph nodes, more than nontumor tissue.

Of note for this clonotype: Its antigen is not known.

TCRdb reprocessed the multiplex PCR reads via MiXCR and lists one record per CDR3 protein. The table lists nearly 110,000 distinct CDR3 sequences, less than 40% of them singletons. The TCR was taken from a female donor with breast cancer. Some clones in this sample may be carry-over from other donors' samples. This chain joins TRBV7-9 and TRBJ2-1; D tentatively fits TRBD1 or TRBD2 (5 bases each). The sequencing sample was made of axillary lymph node tissue. In DNA form, the CDR3 reads TGTGCCAGCAGCGTGTCCGGGACGGTCTCCTACAATGAGCAGTTCTTC. It codes for CASSVSGTVSYNEQFF.